A selection of T cell receptor beta chains follows, all from one sample in a study of blood T cells in healthy people across ages. TCRdb re-called the 5' RACE reads with MiXCR, one entry per CDR3 protein. Of about 1.8 million distinct CDR3 sequences in the sample, about 50% were seen once. The sample consisted of blood. The receptors were gathered from a woman in her thirties or forties in good health. The CDR3 runs from the conserved cysteine through the conserved F or W. Fields, in order: V gene, D gene, clone size, CDR3 length, J gene, CDR3 protein, CDR3 DNA. A D gene is named only where the DNA matches it firmly. Size is omitted from some rows. Given values are once, few, many or a class for expanded clones.

V: TRBV29-1
D: .
size: .
length: 13
J: TRBJ2-7
CDR3: CSVDGTIYNEQYF
DNA: TGCAGCGTTGATGGGACAATTTACAATGAGCAGTACTTC

V: TRBV7-2
D: .
size: .
length: 16
J: TRBJ2-3
CDR3: CASSLSGSRGADTQYF
DNA: TGTGCCAGCAGCCTATCAGGAAGCAGAGGGGCAGATACGCAGTATTTT

V: TRBV6-2/TRBV6-3
D: TRBD1
size: .
length: 17
J: TRBJ1-2
CDR3: CASSTDGTGEADYGYTF
DNA: TGTGCCAGCAGTACTGACGGGACAGGGGAGGCCGACTATGGCTACACCTTC

V: TRBV6-1
D: TRBD1
size: .
length: 15
J: TRBJ2-3
CDR3: CASKEDRFYTDTQYF
DNA: TGTGCCAGCAAAGAGGACAGGTTCTACACAGATACGCAGTATTTT

V: TRBV14
D: .
size: .
length: 17
J: TRBJ1-2
CDR3: CASSQDSGTLGLSYYTF
DNA: TGTGCCAGCAGCCAAGATTCCGGGACACTGGGCCTTAGCTACTACACCTTC

V: TRBV20-1
D: .
size: .
length: 17
J: TRBJ2-3
CDR3: CSASPGGTAASTDTQYF
DNA: TGCAGTGCTTCCCCAGGGGGGACAGCCGCTAGCACAGATACGCAGTATTTT

V: TRBV7-2
D: .
size: .
length: 15
J: TRBJ2-2
CDR3: CASSPGRQSTGELFF
DNA: TGTGCCAGCAGCCCAGGTCGACAGAGCACCGGGGAGCTGTTTTTT

V: TRBV7-9
D: TRBD1
size: few
length: 16
J: TRBJ1-6
CDR3: CASSLRQGANNSPLHF
DNA: TGTGCCAGCAGCCTGAGACAGGGGGCGAATAATTCACCCCTCCACTTT

V: TRBV6-2/TRBV6-3
D: .
size: .
length: 13
J: TRBJ2-3
CDR3: CASRITGTDTQYF
DNA: TGTGCCAGCAGGATAACAGGCACAGATACGCAGTATTTT

V: TRBV20-1
D: .
size: .
length: 12
J: TRBJ2-1
CDR3: CSAREIANEQFF
DNA: TGCAGTGCTAGAGAAATAGCGAATGAGCAGTTCTTC

V: TRBV7-9
D: .
size: .
length: 15
J: TRBJ2-3
CDR3: CASSSLMVSTDTQYF
DNA: TGTGCCAGCAGCTCCCTGATGGTCAGCACAGATACGCAGTATTTT

V: TRBV7-8
D: .
size: .
length: 16
J: TRBJ1-6
CDR3: CASSLVGTGYNSPLHF
DNA: TGTGCCAGCAGCTTAGTCGGGACGGGGTATAATTCACCCCTCCACTTT

V: TRBV7-9
D: .
size: few
length: 15
J: TRBJ1-5
CDR3: CASSPANSANQPQHF
DNA: TGTGCCAGCAGCCCGGCGAACAGTGCCAATCAGCCCCAGCATTTT

V: TRBV4-3
D: .
size: few
length: 17
J: TRBJ1-2
CDR3: CASSQSVGGGGLYGYTF
DNA: TGCGCCAGCAGCCAATCGGTGGGAGGGGGAGGCCTCTATGGCTACACCTTC

V: TRBV20-1
D: .
size: .
length: 10
J: TRBJ2-4
CDR3: CSASLGEQYF
DNA: TGCAGTGCTAGTCTTGGGGAGCAGTACTTC

V: TRBV5-1
D: .
size: .
length: 17
J: TRBJ2-1
CDR3: CASSLDTKDRADNEQFF
DNA: TGCGCCAGCAGCTTGGATACAAAGGACCGGGCGGACAATGAGCAGTTCTTT

V: TRBV6-5
D: .
size: .
length: 16
J: TRBJ2-6
CDR3: CASSYSPDSGANVLTF
DNA: TGTGCCAGCAGTTACAGTCCAGACTCTGGGGCCAACGTCCTGACTTTC

V: TRBV9
D: TRBD2
size: once
length: 16
J: TRBJ2-3
CDR3: CASDTAGGRGTDTQYF
DNA: TGTGCCAGCGATACGGCGGGGGGGCGAGGCACAGATACGCAGTATTTT

V: TRBV6-5
D: .
size: .
length: 16
J: TRBJ2-1
CDR3: CAGSYSAGRLGNEQFF
DNA: TGTGCCGGCAGTTACTCCGCGGGTCGGTTGGGCAATGAGCAGTTCTTC

V: TRBV7-9
D: TRBD1
size: few
length: 14
J: TRBJ1-2
CDR3: CASSLEPGGNGYTF
DNA: TGTGCCAGCAGCTTAGAACCAGGGGGTAATGGCTACACCTTC

V: TRBV27
D: .
size: .
length: 17
J: TRBJ1-4
CDR3: CASSLSGVRGPNEKLFF
DNA: TGTGCCAGCAGTTTATCAGGTGTTCGGGGACCTAATGAAAAACTGTTTTTT

V: TRBV28
D: TRBD1
size: .
length: 17
J: TRBJ2-4
CDR3: CASSPGQGARAKNIQYF
DNA: TGTGCCAGCAGTCCCGGACAGGGCGCACGAGCCAAAAACATTCAGTACTTC

V: TRBV6-5
D: .
size: .
length: 14
J: TRBJ1-5
CDR3: CASSTSNSNQPQHF
DNA: TGTGCCAGCAGTACGTCTAATAGCAATCAGCCCCAGCATTTT

V: TRBV7-2
D: .
size: few
length: 15
J: TRBJ2-5
CDR3: CASSFLGDSGETQYF
DNA: TGTGCCAGCAGCTTCCTAGGGGATAGTGGAGAGACCCAGTACTTC

V: TRBV4-3
D: TRBD2
size: .
length: 18
J: TRBJ2-7
CDR3: CASSQDRTSGLSSYEQYF
DNA: TGCGCCAGCAGCCAAGATCGGACTAGCGGGTTAAGCTCCTACGAGCAGTACTTC

V: TRBV3-1
D: .
size: .
length: 14
J: TRBJ1-2
CDR3: CASSPPSGNYGYTF
DNA: TGTGCCAGCAGCCCCCCGTCGGGCAACTATGGCTACACCTTC